A few counts support the clone carrying this TCR beta chain. These data originate in a study of blood T cells in healthy people across ages. The germline gives CDR1 MNHEY, CDR2 SMNVEV (reference sequence). Trimming took off 3 bases at V and 6 bases at J, with 10 bases between the two ends. The CDR3 loop spans 13 amino acids. The study recruited healthy Caucasian donors from Russia who were aged roughly 6 to 95. With a J-beta primer mix and a sample-barcoded 5' primer, a second PCR ran about 6 to 11 cycles. MiXCR was run by TCRdb on the 5' RACE reads, yielding one entry per CDR3 protein. Here the sample spans over 1,500,000 distinct CDR3 sequences, around 48% being singletons.

The V call is TRBV27, the J call TRBJ2-3; D ambiguous. This sequence originates from a woman aged 40 to 49 in good health. The sample comprised blood. This chain's CDR3 is CASSFTFPDTQYF. The CDR3 region has the DNA TGTGCCAGCAGTTTCACGTTTCCGGATACGCAGTATTTT.